The 24 T cell receptor beta chains given below trace back to one sample, sequenced in a study of cytomegalovirus exposure and HLA in healthy donors. Measured with immunoSEQ multiplex PCR; TCRdb has only the in-frame clones, and not every one. The table lists about 150,000 clones, about 91% of them singletons. The specimen sequenced was PBMCs. The receptors here all came from a man between 18 and 35 years old in good health and CMV-seropositive.

The rearrangement joins TRBV2 to TRBJ1-5; D is perhaps TRBD1 (6 bases). This CDR3 has 15 residues. CDR1 is SNHLY, CDR2 FYNNEI, per germline. The V end lost 6 bases, the J end lost 4 bases, and 16 bases lay between the germline ends. CDR3 sequence reads: CASSPGGGRNQPQHF. The CDR3, as DNA: TGTGCCAGCAGCCCCGGGGGCGGGAGGAATCAGCCCCAGCATTTT.

This chain joins TRBV27 and TRBJ2-7, with 7 bases fitting TRBD1. The V segment lost 0 bases and the J segment 5 bases; nucleotides outside the gene matches: 16. CDR1 is MNHEY and CDR2 is SMNVEV in the germline V gene (reference sequence). The CDR3 is 18 residues long. CDR3 DNA: TGTGCCAGCAGTTTATCTACCGATCTTGACAGGGACCCCCACGAGCAGTACTTC. Its protein product is CASSLSTDLDRDPHEQYF.

This chain connects TRBV6-1 to TRBJ1-3, with D tentatively TRBD1 (6 bases). Germline lookup yields CDR1 MNHNS and CDR2 SASEGT. V lost 1 base, J lost 2 bases, and 9 bases lay in between. The CDR3 covers 15 residues. The CDR3 loop is CASSEVGGTGNTIYF. The CDR3 nucleotides read TGTGCCAGCAGTGAAGTAGGGGGTACTGGAAACACCATATATTTT.

The J gene is TRBJ1-1, the V gene TRBV7-8; D is possibly TRBD1 (5 bases). The CDR3 contains 14 residues. From germline, CDR1 is SGHVS and CDR2 FQNEAQ. V lost 3 bases, J lost 8 bases, and 16 bases lay in between. CDR3: CASSLHRGSREAFF. CDR3 DNA sequence: TGTGCCAGCAGCTTGCACCGGGGGTCACGGGAAGCTTTCTTT.

The chain has TRBV2 and TRBJ2-7, with TRBD1 matching 7 bases. Trimming cost V 7 bases and J 3 bases; bases outside gene matches: 9. The CDR3 length is 14 residues. The germline V gene encodes CDR1 SNHLY and CDR2 FYNNEI. CDR3 region: CASISVDRDYEQYF. CDR3 coding DNA: TGTGCCAGCATCTCGGTCGACAGGGACTACGAGCAGTACTTC.

This clone was counted between two and nine times. V and J are TRBV4-1 and TRBJ1-6, with 8 bases that match TRBD1. This CDR3 spans 15 amino acids. Germline-derived CDR1 and CDR2 are MGHRA and YSYEKL. V dropped 3 bases and J dropped 5; count of bases not matched to a gene: 3. The DNA of the CDR3 is TGCGCCAGCAGCCACCCGGACAGGGATAATTCACCCCTCCACTTT. Translation: CASSHPDRDNSPLHF.

The gene calls are TRBV9 and TRBJ1-2, with TRBD1 matching over 7 bases. The CDR3 is 18 amino acids. Germline loops: CDR1 SGDLS, CDR2 YYNGEE. Trimming at V came to 3 bases and at J to 4 bases, leaving 18 bases not matched to a gene. CDR3 sequence (DNA): TGTGCCAGCAGCGCTCCACAGGGGAATCTTAAGCTAGGCTATGGCTACACCTTC. Its translation: CASSAPQGNLKLGYGYTF.

J is TRBJ1-2 and V is TRBV6-6; 7 positions match TRBD1. The germline CDR1 and CDR2 sequences are MNHNY and SVGAGI (reference sequence). Trimming cost V 5 bases and J 8 bases; bases outside gene matches: 8. The CDR3 runs to 13 residues. The CDR3 here is CASSRGQAEGYTF. CDR3 bases: TGTGCCAGCAGTCGAGGACAGGCTGAGGGCTACACCTTC.

The V and J genes are TRBV15 and TRBJ1-4; 8 bases match TRBD1. The ends lost 3 bases at V and 2 bases at J; junction bases unmatched: 2. The V gene's germline CDR1 is LNHNV and CDR2 YYDKDF (reference sequence). The CDR3 sequence is 15 residues long. CDR3 nucleotide sequence: TGTGCCACCAGCAGCCGGACAGGGACTAATGAAAAACTGTTTTTT. Amino acid sequence: CATSSRTGTNEKLFF.

The genes are TRBV2 and TRBJ1-1; 7 nucleotides match TRBD1. CDR1 SNHLY and CDR2 FYNNEI come from the germline V gene. V dropped 8 bases and J dropped 2; count of bases not matched to a gene: 11. The CDR3 length is 15 residues. The CDR3 sequence is CASRLQGPLNTEAFF. The CDR3 region has the DNA TGTGCCAGCCGATTACAGGGGCCTTTAAACACTGAAGCTTTCTTT.

The rearrangement links TRBV7-6 to TRBJ2-5, with a weak D call TRBD2 (5 bases). The CDR3 spans 13 residues. Between the trimmed V and J ends, which lost 5 bases and 7 bases, there was a span of 14 bases. Germline V lookup: CDR1 SGHVS, CDR2 FNYEAQ. CDR3 sequence reads: CASSPRGLATQYF. DNA of the CDR3: TGTGCCAGCAGCCCCAGAGGGCTAGCGACCCAGTACTTC.

This clone has a single count. J is TRBJ1-2 and V is TRBV20-1; possibly TRBD1 for D (5 bases). The CDR3 covers 10 residues. Trimming took 6 bases from V and 8 from J, leaving 10 bases between them. The germline gives CDR1 DFQATT, CDR2 SNEGSKA (reference sequence). CDR3 DNA sequence: TGCAGTGCACCGACAGTCGGCTACACCTTC. Translating gives CSAPTVGYTF.

The chain couples TRBV6-7 to TRBJ1-2; TRBD1 matches at 7 bases. TRBV6-7 is filed as an ORF, its function uncertain. V was pared by 4 bases and J by 4 bases, with 6 bases of the junction left unmatched. The CDR3 runs 14 residues. The CDR3 is CASSSTTGCYGYTF. CDR3 in DNA: TGTGCCAGCAGTTCCACGACAGGGTGCTATGGCTACACCTTC.

This clone ranks as medium-sized. V gene TRBV5-4 combines with J gene TRBJ2-7; perhaps TRBD2 as D (5 bases). The CDR3 runs 14 residues. Per the germline V gene, CDR1 is SGHNT and CDR2 is YYREEE (reference sequence). The V end was cut by 5 bases, the J end by 3 bases, with 15 bases between. CDR3 residues: CASSPGKAHYEQYF. The CDR3 DNA follows: TGTGCCAGCAGTCCCGGGAAAGCCCACTACGAGCAGTACTTC.

The V call is TRBV5-1, the J call TRBJ1-6; 9 bases are a match to TRBD1. This CDR3 has 13 amino acids. The germline CDR1 and CDR2 sequences are SGHRS and YFSETQ. Germline trimming cut 7 bases from V and 7 bases from J; bases unmatched to any gene: 3. Here the CDR3 reads CASRQGENSPLHF. The CDR3, as DNA: TGCGCCAGCCGACAGGGGGAAAATTCACCCCTCCACTTT.

This rearrangement joins TRBV27 to TRBJ1-5; D is possibly TRBD1 (5 bases). Germline-derived CDR1 and CDR2 are MNHEY and SMNVEV (reference sequence). The CDR3 is 12 amino acids. Trimming shortened V by 6 bases and J by 9 bases, and 12 bases separated the two germline ends. CDR3 amino acids: CASSPRGGPQHF. The CDR3 bases are TGTGCCAGCAGCCCCCGGGGGGGGCCCCAGCATTTT.

The DNA of the CDR3 is TGTGCCTGTACAGGAGGGAGATATGGCTACACCTTC. This sequence encodes CACTGGRYGYTF. The genes are TRBV30 and TRBJ1-2; tentative D call: TRBD1 (5 bases). Trimming removed 6 bases from V and 5 bases from J, with 13 bases in between. Germline-derived CDR1 and CDR2 are GTSNPN and SVGIG (reference sequence). The CDR3 has 12 amino acids.

The chain has TRBV5-1 and TRBJ2-3; 7 nucleotides match TRBD2. Per the germline V gene, CDR1 is SGHRS and CDR2 is YFSETQ. CDR3 size: 13 residues. The J segment lost 5 bases and the V segment lost 7 bases, leaving 7 bases of the junction unmatched. The CDR3 reads CASAPREEDTQYF. For the CDR3, the DNA is TGCGCCAGCGCCCCTCGGGAGGAAGATACGCAGTATTTT.

The V and J genes are TRBV6-1 and TRBJ2-2; D is undetermined. In germline, CDR1 is MNHNS, CDR2 SASEGT. CDR3 length: 14 residues. V was cut by 8 bases and J by 7 bases, with 17 bases left in between. The CDR3, as DNA: TGTGCCAGCTCTTTCCGCACTGAGAACGGGGAGCTGTTTTTT. The encoded protein is CASSFRTENGELFF.

The chain carries TRBV18 and TRBJ2-2, with 7 bases fitting TRBD1. The CDR3 runs 15 residues. Germline V gene sequence: CDR1 KGHSH, CDR2 LQKENI. With V trimmed by 6 bases and J by 4 bases, 8 bases remained unmatched. CDR3 nucleotide sequence: TGTGCCAGCTCGCCTCAGGGGGTCGGCACCGGGGAGCTGTTTTTT. It specifies CASSPQGVGTGELFF.

The chain joins TRBV30 to TRBJ2-5; maybe TRBD1 (5 bases). The CDR3 contains 13 residues. Trimming removed 4 bases from V and 3 bases from J, with 12 bases in between. Germline V gives CDR1 GTSNPN, CDR2 SVGIG (reference sequence). The CDR3 sequence: CAWIRAGKETQYF. DNA of the CDR3: TGTGCCTGGATTCGGGCAGGGAAAGAGACCCAGTACTTC.

The J gene is TRBJ1-3, the V gene TRBV27; possibly TRBD1 for D (5 bases). CDR1 and CDR2 from the germline V gene are MNHEY and SMNVEV (reference sequence). V lost 5 bases and J lost 2, with 10 bases in between. CDR3 size: 14 residues. The CDR3 reads CASSPGVTGNTIYF. In nucleotides, the CDR3 is TGTGCCAGCAGTCCGGGGGTGACTGGAAACACCATATATTTT.

The J gene is TRBJ1-3, the V gene TRBV28; no firm D call. V shed 10 bases and J shed 6 bases, with 19 bases lying between them. Germline assignment: CDR1 MDHEN and CDR2 SYDVKM. CDR3 length: 14 amino acids. The CDR3 coding sequence is TGTGCCACCTCAAAGGGAGGGAAAGCAAACACCATATATTTT. It translates to CATSKGGKANTIYF.

This chain joins TRBV5-1 and TRBJ1-1; 10 nucleotides align to TRBD1. The CDR3 has 17 residues. The V segment lost 4 bases and the J segment 0 bases; nucleotides outside the gene matches: 9. The germline V gene encodes CDR1 SGHRS and CDR2 YFSETQ. Here the CDR3 DNA reads TGCGCCAGCAGCCCCGGGACAGGGGTATTCATGAACACTGAAGCTTTCTTT. The encoded protein is CASSPGTGVFMNTEAFF.